These 11 T cell receptor beta chains were sequenced from one sample in a study of control samples from healthy donors and cancer patients. This table comes from immunoSEQ multiplex PCR, and its TCRdb copy is limited to in-frame clones, with some not included. The data show around 79,000 clones, more than 85% seen once. What was sequenced was PBMCs. The receptors originated from a woman in her forties with lung cancer.

The chain couples TRBV24-1 to TRBJ2-1, with TRBD2 matching over 11 bases. CDR3 size: 16 residues. V trimming: 5 bases; J trimming: 4 bases; junction bases outside the gene matches: 6. Germline values: CDR1 KGHDR, CDR2 SFDVKD. CDR3 loop: CATSAATSGIYNEQFF. CDR3 nucleotides: TGTGCCACCAGTGCAGCGACTAGCGGGATATACAATGAGCAGTTCTTC.

The CDR3 nucleotides are TGTGCCAGCGATCGGGGTCAAAAACTGTTTTTT. Its protein is CASDRGQKLFF. This sequence joins TRBV19 and TRBJ1-4; D ambiguous. The germline CDR1 and CDR2 sequences are LNHDA and SQIVND (reference sequence). The length of the CDR3 is 11 residues. V was clipped by 9 bases and J by 9 bases, with 11 bases between them.

This clone was seen only once. This chain links TRBV18 with TRBJ1-1; D is undetermined. CDR1 and CDR2 (germline): KGHSH, LQKENI. Trimming took off 4 bases at V and 5 bases at J, with 20 bases between the two ends. The CDR3 covers 16 residues. The chain's CDR3 is CASSLGVRTVPTEAFF. CDR3 nucleotides: TGTGCCAGCTCACTAGGCGTCAGGACGGTCCCGACTGAAGCTTTCTTT. Drawing the rest from reference TRBV18 and TRBJ1-1, the complete variable domain is NAGVMQNPRHLVRRRGQEARLRCSPMKGHSHVYWYRQLPEEGLKFMVYLQKENIIDESGMPKERFSAEFPKEGPSILRIQQVVRGDSAAYFCASSLGVRTVPTEAFFGQGTRLTVV.

This sequence joins TRBV6-4 and TRBJ2-2, with a possible D match to TRBD1 (6 bases). Germline assignment: CDR1 MRHNA and CDR2 SNTAGT. The V end lost 5 bases, the J end lost 0 bases, and 13 bases lay between the germline ends. The CDR3 covers 16 residues. CDR3 sequence reads: CASSTGWGPNTGELFF. CDR3 bases: TGTGCCAGCAGTACGGGGTGGGGGCCGAACACCGGGGAGCTGTTTTTT.

The count of this clone is one. This chain links TRBV7-8 with TRBJ2-5, with D hard to call. The CDR3 has 14 residues. Germline CDR1 and CDR2: SGHVS and FQNEAQ. With 2 bases removed from V and 5 bases from J, the gap between germline ends came to 12 bases. CDR3 sequence reads: CASSLPRRWETQYF. CDR3 bases: TGTGCCAGCAGCTTACCCCGGCGGTGGGAGACCCAGTACTTC.

The chain combines TRBV18 with TRBJ2-1, with D possibly TRBD2 on 7 matching bases. This CDR3 is built from 13 residues. V lost 4 bases to trimming and J lost 15 bases, with 19 bases between them. Germline V gene lookup returns CDR1 KGHSH and CDR2 LQKENI. The CDR3 nucleotides are TGTGCCAGCTCACTTAGCCTCTCGGGGGGCCTGTTCTTC. Translation: CASSLSLSGGLFF.

The chain joins TRBV11-2 to TRBJ1-1; TRBD1 is a possible D gene (6 bases). V lost 6 bases, J lost 1 base, and 18 bases lay in between. The CDR3 is made up of 16 amino acids. Germline values: CDR1 SGHAT, CDR2 FQNNGV. For the CDR3, the DNA is TGTGCCAGCAGGGGGGTACGGGGGCCTACGAACACTGAAGCTTTCTTT. Its translation is CASRGVRGPTNTEAFF.

This clone occurred a few times. The gene calls are TRBV24-1 and TRBJ1-5; D gene unclear. Germline V CDR1 and CDR2: KGHDR, SFDVKD. V lost 3 bases and J 6 bases, leaving 5 bases between the germline ends. The CDR3 extends over 12 amino acids. CDR3 region: CATSDGIQPQHF. CDR3 in DNA: TGTGCCACCAGTGATGGGATTCAGCCCCAGCATTTT.

The chain uses TRBV24-1 and TRBJ1-2; D is possibly TRBD1 (6 bases). V lost 4 bases and J 1 base, leaving 18 bases between the germline ends. This CDR3 has 17 residues. Germline V gene data show CDR1 as KGHDR and CDR2 as SFDVKD. The CDR3 region is CATSERLSGALNYGYTF. DNA for the CDR3: TGTGCCACCAGTGAAAGGTTATCGGGGGCTCTTAACTATGGCTACACCTTC.

The chain has TRBV6-2 or TRBV6-3 and TRBJ2-5, with D unclear. Trimming stripped 5 bases from V and 1 base from J, with 20 bases between. Germline V CDR1 and CDR2: MNHEY, SVGEGT. The CDR3 totals 17 residues. The CDR3 is CASSPALANRPQETQYF. In DNA form, the CDR3 reads TGTGCCAGCAGTCCGGCCTTAGCCAACCGGCCCCAAGAGACCCAGTACTTC.

CDR3 coding DNA: TGTGCCAGCAGCCCCCAAACCGGGACGCCAAGTTCACCCCTCCACTTT. Protein sequence: CASSPQTGTPSSPLHF. The chain joins TRBV9 to TRBJ1-6; maybe TRBD1 (5 bases). The germline V gene encodes CDR1 SGDLS and CDR2 YYNGEE. Trimming took off 4 bases at V and 9 bases at J, with 20 bases between the two ends. The length of the CDR3 is 16 residues.